The sample holds many counts of the clone carrying this T cell receptor beta chain. Its antigen is not known. The data belong to a study of CD8 T cells in ankylosing spondylitis. Study-wide results and caveats: Disease-linked clones reportedly concentrated significantly in matched ankylosing spondylitis synovial fluid. The disease-linked clones had a CD8+ phenotype and low blood frequencies.

Quantitative 5'-RACE with molecular barcodes generated TCR beta libraries. Each CDR3 protein gets one entry after TCRdb re-called the 5' RACE reads with MiXCR. The sample lists about 69,000 distinct CDR3 sequences; roughly 5.3% were seen once. The specimen was blood, either unsorted or a sorted T cell fraction (not recorded which). The TCR originated in a male donor with ankylosing spondylitis or in good health (not recorded which).

As DNA, the CDR3 is TGTGCCAGCAGCCCCCCCCGTTCACCCCTCCACTTT. It is translated as CASSPPRSPLHF. The chain combines TRBV2 with TRBJ1-6; no firm D call. Germline CDR1 SNHLY, CDR2 FYNNEI. The ends were cut back, 6 bases at V and 9 bases at J, with 9 bases in the middle. CDR3 length equals 12 residues.